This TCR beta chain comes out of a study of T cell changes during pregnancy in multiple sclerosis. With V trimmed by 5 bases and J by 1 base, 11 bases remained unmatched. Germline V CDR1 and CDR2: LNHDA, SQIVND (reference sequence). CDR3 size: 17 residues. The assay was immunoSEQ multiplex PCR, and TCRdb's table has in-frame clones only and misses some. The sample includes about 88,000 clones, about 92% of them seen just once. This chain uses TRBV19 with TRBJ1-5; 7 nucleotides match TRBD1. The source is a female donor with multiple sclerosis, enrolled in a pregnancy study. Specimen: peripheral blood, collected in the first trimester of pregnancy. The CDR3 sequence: CASSGIGGVGSNQPQHF. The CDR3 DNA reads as TGTGCCAGTAGTGGAATAGGGGGCGTCGGGAGCAATCAGCCCCAGCATTTT.